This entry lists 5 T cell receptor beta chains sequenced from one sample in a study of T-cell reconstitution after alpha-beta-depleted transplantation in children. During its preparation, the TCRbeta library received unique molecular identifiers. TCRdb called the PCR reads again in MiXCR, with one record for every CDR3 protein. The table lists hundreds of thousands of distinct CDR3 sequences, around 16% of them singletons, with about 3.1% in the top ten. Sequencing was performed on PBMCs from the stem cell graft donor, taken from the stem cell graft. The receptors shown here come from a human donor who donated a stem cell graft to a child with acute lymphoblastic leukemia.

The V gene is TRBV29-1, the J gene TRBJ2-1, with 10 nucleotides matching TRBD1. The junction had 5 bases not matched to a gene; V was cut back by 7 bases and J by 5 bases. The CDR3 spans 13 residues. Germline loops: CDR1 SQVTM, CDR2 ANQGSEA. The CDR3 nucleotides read TGCAGCGCTACCGGGACAGGGGACAATGAGCAGTTCTTC. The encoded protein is CSATGTGDNEQFF.

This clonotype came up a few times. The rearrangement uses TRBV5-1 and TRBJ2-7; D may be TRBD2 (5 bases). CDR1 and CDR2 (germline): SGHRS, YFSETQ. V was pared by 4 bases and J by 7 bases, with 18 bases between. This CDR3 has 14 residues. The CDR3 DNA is TGCGCCAGCAGCCCCGGACTGGGCGGGCGGGAGCAGTACTTC. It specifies CASSPGLGGREQYF.

CDR3 loop: CATSSDRLAGESREQFF. The CDR3 nucleotides read TGTGCCACCAGCAGTGACCGTCTAGCGGGAGAGAGTCGGGAGCAGTTCTTC. This rearrangement joins TRBV15 to TRBJ2-1; 10 nucleotides line up with TRBD2. The CDR3 is 17 amino acids. V shed 3 bases and J 10 bases; nucleotides not matched to a gene: 15. Germline CDR1 is LNHNV and CDR2 is YYDKDF (reference sequence).

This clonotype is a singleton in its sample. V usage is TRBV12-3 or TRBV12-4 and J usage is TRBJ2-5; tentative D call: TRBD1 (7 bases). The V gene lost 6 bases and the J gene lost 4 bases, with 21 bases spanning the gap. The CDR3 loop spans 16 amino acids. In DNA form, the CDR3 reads TGTGCCAGCAGCCTCTCGACAGGGAGGAGGAGAGAGACCCAGTACTTC. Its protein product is CASSLSTGRRRETQYF.

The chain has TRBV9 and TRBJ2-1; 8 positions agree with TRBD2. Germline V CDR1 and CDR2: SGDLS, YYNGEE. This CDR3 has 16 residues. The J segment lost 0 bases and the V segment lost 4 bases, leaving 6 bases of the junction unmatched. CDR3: CASSPSGGLSYNEQFF. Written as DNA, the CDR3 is TGTGCCAGCAGCCCCTCGGGGGGGCTCTCCTACAATGAGCAGTTCTTC.